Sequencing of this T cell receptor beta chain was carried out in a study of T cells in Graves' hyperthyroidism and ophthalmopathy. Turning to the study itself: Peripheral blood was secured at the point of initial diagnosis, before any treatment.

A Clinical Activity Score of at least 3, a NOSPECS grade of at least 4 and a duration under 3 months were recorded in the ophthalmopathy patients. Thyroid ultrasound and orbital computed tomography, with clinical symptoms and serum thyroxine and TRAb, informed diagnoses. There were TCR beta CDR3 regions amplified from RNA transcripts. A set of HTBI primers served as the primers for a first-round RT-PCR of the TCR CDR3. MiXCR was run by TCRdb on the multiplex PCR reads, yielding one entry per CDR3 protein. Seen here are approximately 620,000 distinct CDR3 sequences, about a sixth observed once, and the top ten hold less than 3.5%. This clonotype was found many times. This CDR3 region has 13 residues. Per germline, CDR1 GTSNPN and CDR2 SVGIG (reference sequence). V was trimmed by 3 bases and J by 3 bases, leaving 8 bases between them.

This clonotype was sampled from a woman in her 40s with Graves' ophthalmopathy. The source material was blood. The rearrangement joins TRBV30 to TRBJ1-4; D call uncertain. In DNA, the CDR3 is TGTGCCTGGAGCGTTTCTTCTAATGAAAAACTGTTTTTT. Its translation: CAWSVSSNEKLFF.